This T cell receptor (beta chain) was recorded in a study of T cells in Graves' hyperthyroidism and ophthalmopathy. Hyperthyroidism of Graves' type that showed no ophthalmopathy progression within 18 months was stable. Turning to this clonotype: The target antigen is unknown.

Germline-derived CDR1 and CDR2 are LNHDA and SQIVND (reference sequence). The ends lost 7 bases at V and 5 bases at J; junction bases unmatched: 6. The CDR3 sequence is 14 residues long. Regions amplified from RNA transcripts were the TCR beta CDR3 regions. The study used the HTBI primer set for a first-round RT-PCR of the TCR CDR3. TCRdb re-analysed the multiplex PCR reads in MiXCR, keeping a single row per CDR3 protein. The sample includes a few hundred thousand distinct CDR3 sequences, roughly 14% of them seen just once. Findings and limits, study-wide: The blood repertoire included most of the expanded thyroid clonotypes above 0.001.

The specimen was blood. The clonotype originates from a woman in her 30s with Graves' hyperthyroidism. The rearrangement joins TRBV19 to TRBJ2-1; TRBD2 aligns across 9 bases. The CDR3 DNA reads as TGTGCCAGTAAGGAGGGACTAGCTCACAATGAGCAGTTCTTC. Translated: CASKEGLAHNEQFF.